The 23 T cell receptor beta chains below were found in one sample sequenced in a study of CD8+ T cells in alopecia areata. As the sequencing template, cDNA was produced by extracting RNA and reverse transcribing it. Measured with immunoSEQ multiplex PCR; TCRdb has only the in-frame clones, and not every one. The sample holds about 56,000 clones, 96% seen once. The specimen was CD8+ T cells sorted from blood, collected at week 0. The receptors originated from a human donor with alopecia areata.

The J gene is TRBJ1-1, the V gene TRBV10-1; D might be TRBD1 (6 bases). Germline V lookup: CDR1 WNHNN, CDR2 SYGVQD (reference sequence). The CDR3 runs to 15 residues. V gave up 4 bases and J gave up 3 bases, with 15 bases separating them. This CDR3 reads CASSGRTEGDTEAFF. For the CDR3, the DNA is TGCGCCAGCAGTGGAAGGACTGAGGGGGACACTGAAGCTTTCTTT.

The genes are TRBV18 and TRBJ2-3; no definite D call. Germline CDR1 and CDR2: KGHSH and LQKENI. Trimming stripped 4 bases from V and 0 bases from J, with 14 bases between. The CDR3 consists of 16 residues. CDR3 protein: CASSLQEIRSTDTQYF. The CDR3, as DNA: TGTGCCAGCTCACTCCAAGAAATCCGTAGCACAGATACGCAGTATTTT.

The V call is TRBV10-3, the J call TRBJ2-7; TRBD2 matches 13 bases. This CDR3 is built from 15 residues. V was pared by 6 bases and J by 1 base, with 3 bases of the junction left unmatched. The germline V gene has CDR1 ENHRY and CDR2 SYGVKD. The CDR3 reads CAISPTSGGSYEQYF. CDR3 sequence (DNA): TGTGCCATCAGCCCGACTAGCGGGGGGTCCTACGAGCAGTACTTC.

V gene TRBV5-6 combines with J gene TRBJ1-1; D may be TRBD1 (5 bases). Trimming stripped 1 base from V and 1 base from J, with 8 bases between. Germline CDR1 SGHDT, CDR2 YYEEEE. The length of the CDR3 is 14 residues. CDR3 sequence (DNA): TGTGCCAGCAGCTTGTGGGGCGGGAACACTGAAGCTTTCTTT. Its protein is CASSLWGGNTEAFF.

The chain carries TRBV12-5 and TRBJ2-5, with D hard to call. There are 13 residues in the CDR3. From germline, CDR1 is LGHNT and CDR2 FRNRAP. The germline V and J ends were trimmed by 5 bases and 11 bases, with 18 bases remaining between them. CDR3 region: CASGDSPKSGQYF. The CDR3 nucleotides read TGTGCTAGTGGTGACTCCCCCAAGAGTGGGCAGTACTTC.

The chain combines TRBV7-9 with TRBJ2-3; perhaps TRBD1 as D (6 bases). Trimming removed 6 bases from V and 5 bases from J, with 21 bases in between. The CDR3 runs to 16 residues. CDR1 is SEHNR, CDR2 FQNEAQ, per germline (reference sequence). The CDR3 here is CASRPPRAGVEDTQYF. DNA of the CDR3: TGTGCCAGCAGACCCCCCCGGGCAGGGGTCGAAGATACGCAGTATTTT. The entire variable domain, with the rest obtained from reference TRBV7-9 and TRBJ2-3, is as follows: DTGVSQNPRHKITKRGQNVTFRCDPISEHNRLYWYRQTLGQGPEFLTYFQNEAQLEKSRLLSDRFSAERPKGSFSTLEIQRTEQGDSAMYLCASRPPRAGVEDTQYFGPGTRLTVL.

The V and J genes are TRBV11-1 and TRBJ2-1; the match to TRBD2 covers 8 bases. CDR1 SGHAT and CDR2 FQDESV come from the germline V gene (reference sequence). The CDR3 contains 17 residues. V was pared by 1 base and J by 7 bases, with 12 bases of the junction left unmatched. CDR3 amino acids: CASSLEAGGAIRNEQFF. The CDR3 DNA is TGTGCCAGCAGCTTAGAGGCCGGGGGGGCCATCCGGAATGAGCAGTTCTTC.

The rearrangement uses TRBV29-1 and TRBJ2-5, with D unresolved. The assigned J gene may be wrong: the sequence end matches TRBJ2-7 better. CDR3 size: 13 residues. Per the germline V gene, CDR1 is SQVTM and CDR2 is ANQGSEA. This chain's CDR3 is CSVQNPHSYEQYF. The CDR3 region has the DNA TGCAGCGTCCAGAATCCCCACTCCTACGAGCAGTACTTC.

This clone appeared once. CDR3 DNA: TGTGCCAGCAGCCACCCAGGGACAGCCGAGCAGTTCTTC. Translated: CASSHPGTAEQFF. The rearrangement uses TRBV14 and TRBJ2-1, with 7 bases matching TRBD1. The CDR3 is 13 residues long. Trimming at V came to 3 bases and at J to 10 bases, leaving 6 bases not matched to a gene. CDR1 is SGHDN and CDR2 is FVKESK in the germline V gene. The full variable domain, with the rest looked up from reference TRBV14 and TRBJ2-1, is EAGVTQFPSHSVIEKGQTVTLRCDPISGHDNLYWYRRVMGKEIKFLLHFVKESKQDESGMPNNRFLAERTGGTYSTLKVQPAELEDSGVYFCASSHPGTAEQFFGPGTRLTVL.

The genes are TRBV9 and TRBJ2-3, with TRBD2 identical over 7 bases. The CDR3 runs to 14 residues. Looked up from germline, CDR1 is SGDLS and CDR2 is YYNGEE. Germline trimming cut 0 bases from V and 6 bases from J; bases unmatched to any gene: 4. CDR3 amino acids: CASSVAAGADTQYF. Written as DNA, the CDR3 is TGTGCCAGCAGCGTAGCCGCGGGAGCGGATACGCAGTATTTT.

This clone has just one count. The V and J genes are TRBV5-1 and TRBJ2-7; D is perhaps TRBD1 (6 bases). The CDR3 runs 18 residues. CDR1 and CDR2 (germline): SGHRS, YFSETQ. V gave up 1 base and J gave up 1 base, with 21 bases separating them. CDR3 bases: TGCGCCAGCAGCTTGAAGTCCCGGACAGCTCTAGGGTCCTACGAGCAGTACTTC. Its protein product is CASSLKSRTALGSYEQYF.

The CDR3 region is CASSLGGGQDEQYF. DNA of the CDR3: TGTGCCAGCAGTTTAGGCGGGGGACAGGACGAGCAGTACTTC. This chain uses TRBV27 with TRBJ2-7; a possible D gene is TRBD1 (8 bases). V dropped 2 bases and J dropped 5 bases, with 13 bases sitting between them. Germline CDR1 reads MNHEY; CDR2 reads SMNVEV (reference sequence). The CDR3 sequence is 14 residues long.

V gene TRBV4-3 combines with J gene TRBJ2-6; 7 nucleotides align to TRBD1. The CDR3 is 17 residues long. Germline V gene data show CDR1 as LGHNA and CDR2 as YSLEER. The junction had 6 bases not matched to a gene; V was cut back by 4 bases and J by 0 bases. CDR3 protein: CASSPDRLYSGANVLTF. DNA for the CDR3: TGCGCCAGCAGCCCGGACAGGTTATACTCTGGGGCCAACGTCCTGACTTTC.

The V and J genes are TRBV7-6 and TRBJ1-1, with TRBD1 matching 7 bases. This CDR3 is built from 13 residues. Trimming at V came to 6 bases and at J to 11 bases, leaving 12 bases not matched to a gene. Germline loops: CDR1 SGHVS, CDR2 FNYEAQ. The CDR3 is CASSQEGTAWAFF. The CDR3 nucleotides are TGTGCCAGCAGTCAAGAGGGGACAGCATGGGCTTTCTTT.

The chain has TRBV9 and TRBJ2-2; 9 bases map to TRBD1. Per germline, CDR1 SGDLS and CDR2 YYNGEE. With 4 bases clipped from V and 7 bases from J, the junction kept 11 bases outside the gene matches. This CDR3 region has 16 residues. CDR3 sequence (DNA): TGTGCCAGCAGCTCCACCGGGACAGGGAGGATCGGGGAGCTGTTTTTT. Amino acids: CASSSTGTGRIGELFF.

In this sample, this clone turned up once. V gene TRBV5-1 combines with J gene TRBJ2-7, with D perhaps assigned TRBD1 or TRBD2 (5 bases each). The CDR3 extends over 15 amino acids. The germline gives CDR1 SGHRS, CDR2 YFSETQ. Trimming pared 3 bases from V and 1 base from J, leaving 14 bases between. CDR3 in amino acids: CASSSAGTESYEQYF. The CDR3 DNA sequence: TGCGCCAGCAGCTCAGCCGGGACGGAGTCCTACGAGCAGTACTTC.

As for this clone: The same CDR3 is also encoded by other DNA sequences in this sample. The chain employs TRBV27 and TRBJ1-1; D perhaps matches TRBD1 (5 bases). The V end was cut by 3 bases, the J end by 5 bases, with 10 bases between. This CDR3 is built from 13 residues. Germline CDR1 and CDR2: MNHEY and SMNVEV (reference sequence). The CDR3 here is CASSFGALTEAFF. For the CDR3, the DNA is TGTGCCAGCAGTTTCGGGGCTCTTACTGAAGCTTTCTTT.

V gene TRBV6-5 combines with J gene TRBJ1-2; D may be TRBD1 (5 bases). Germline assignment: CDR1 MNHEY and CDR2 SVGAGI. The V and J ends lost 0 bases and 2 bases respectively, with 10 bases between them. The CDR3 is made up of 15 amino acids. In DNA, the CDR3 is TGTGCCAGCAGTTACTCCCAGGGATCCAACTATGGCTACACCTTC. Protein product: CASSYSQGSNYGYTF.

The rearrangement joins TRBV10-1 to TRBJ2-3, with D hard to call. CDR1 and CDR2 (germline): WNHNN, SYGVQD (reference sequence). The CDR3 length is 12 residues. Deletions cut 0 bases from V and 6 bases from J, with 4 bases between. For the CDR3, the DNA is TGCGCCAGCAGTGAGTCGACCGATACGCAGTATTTT. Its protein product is CASSESTDTQYF.

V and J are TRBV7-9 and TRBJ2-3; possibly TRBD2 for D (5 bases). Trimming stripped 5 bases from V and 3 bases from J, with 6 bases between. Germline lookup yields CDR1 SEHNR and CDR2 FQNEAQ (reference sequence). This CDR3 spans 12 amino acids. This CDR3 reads CASSDYTDTQYF. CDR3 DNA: TGTGCCAGCAGCGACTATACAGATACGCAGTATTTT.

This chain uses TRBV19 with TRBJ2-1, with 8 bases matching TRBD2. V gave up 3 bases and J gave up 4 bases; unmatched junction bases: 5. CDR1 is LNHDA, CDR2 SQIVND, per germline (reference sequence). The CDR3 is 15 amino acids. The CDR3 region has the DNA TGTGCCAGTAGTATTGGAGCGGGGGATTACAATGAGCAGTTCTTC. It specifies CASSIGAGDYNEQFF.

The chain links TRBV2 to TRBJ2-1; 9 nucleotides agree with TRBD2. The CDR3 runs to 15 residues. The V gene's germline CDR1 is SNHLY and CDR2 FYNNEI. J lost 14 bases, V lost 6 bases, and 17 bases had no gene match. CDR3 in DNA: TGTGCCAGCAGCGTTGTTAGCGGGGGTTTTCTGGAGGAGTTCTTC. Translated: CASSVVSGGFLEEFF.

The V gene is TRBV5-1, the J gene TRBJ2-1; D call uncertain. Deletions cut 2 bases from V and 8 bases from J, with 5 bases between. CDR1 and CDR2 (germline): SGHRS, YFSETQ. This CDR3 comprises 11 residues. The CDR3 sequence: CASSFGDEQFF. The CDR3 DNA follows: TGCGCCAGCAGCTTTGGCGATGAGCAGTTCTTC.